The 5 T cell receptor beta chains in this list originate from one sample, sequenced in a study of CD8 T cells in Susac syndrome (dated by TCRdb to about 2019). The library was produced with the immunoSEQ multiplex PCR assay. RNA was extracted using the RNeasy kit, and about 0.45 to 1 ug of the RNA was reverse transcribed with random hexamers. TCRdb passed the public sequencing reads through fastp at Q25 and MiXCR, retaining productive beta sequences. Here each entry gathers all rows of one CDR3 protein and keeps the most common genes and DNA. For this sample there are about 200,000 distinct CDR3 sequences; around nine tenths appear just once. The leading ten clones occupy about 0.1% of the sample. The sequencing sample was made of CD4+ T cells from PBMCs. Receptors originate from a human donor with Susac syndrome.

This chain links TRBV28 with TRBJ1-5, with D unclear. Germline CDR1 and CDR2: MDHEN and SYDVKM. V gave up 3 bases and J gave up 1 base, with 7 bases separating them. CDR3 size: 14 residues. CDR3 nucleotides: TGTGCCAGCAGTTTGAGGCCCAGCAATCAGCCCCAGCATTTT. This gives the protein CASSLRPSNQPQHF.

V gene TRBV20-1 combines with J gene TRBJ1-5, with a tentative D call TRBD1 (5 bases). With 2 bases removed from V and 9 bases from J, the gap between germline ends came to 23 bases. The V gene's germline CDR1 is DFQATT and CDR2 SNEGSKA (reference sequence). The length of the CDR3 is 16 residues. CDR3: CSARKSGLGGEWPQHF. Here the CDR3 DNA reads TGCAGTGCTAGAAAATCCGGGTTGGGGGGAGAATGGCCCCAGCATTTT.

J is TRBJ2-3 and V is TRBV4-1; D gene uncertain. This CDR3 is 16 amino acids long. Germline V CDR1 and CDR2: MGHRA, YSYEKL. Trimming took off 0 bases at V and 1 base at J, with 11 bases between the two ends. This chain's CDR3 is CASSQEYPSRTDTQYF. The CDR3 DNA sequence: TGCGCCAGCAGCCAAGAATACCCTAGTCGCACAGATACGCAGTATTTT.

This clonotype occurred once. The chain joins TRBV14 to TRBJ1-1; D possibly corresponds to TRBD1 (5 bases). The V end lost 7 bases, the J end lost 6 bases, and 18 bases lay between the germline ends. The CDR3 is 14 residues long. In germline, CDR1 is SGHDN, CDR2 FVKESK. The CDR3 region is CASTLMGDSSEAFF. In nucleotides, the CDR3 is TGTGCCAGCACCCTCATGGGGGACTCTTCTGAAGCTTTCTTT.

The table lists this clonotype with a count of one. This chain uses TRBV24-1 with TRBJ2-2, with 9 bases lining up with TRBD2. The V and J ends lost 4 bases and 5 bases, in that order; junction bases with no gene match: 7. CDR3 size: 16 residues. CDR1 and CDR2 from the germline V gene are KGHDR and SFDVKD. The CDR3 nucleotides read TGTGCCACCAGTGACCCTCGACTAGCGGATACCGGGGAGCTGTTTTTT. The encoded protein is CATSDPRLADTGELFF.